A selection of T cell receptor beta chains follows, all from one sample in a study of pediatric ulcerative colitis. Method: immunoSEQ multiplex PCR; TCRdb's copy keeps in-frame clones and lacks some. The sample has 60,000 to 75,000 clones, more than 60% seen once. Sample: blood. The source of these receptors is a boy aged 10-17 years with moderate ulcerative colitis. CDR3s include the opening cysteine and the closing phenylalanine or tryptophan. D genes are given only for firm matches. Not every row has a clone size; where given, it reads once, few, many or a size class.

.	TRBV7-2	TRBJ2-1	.	CASSRPGAYNEQFF	TGTGCCAGCAGCCGCCCAGGGGCCTACAATGAGCAGTTCTTC
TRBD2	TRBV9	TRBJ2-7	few	CASSVGGRAYEQYF	TGTGCCAGCAGCGTAGGCGGGAGGGCCTACGAGCAGTACTTC
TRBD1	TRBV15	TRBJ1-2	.	CATSGGQLLPPNYGYTF	TGTGCCACCAGCGGGGGACAGTTGCTCCCCCCAAACTATGGCTACACCTTC
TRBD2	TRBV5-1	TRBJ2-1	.	CASSFGGASNEQFF	TGCGCCAGCAGCTTCGGGGGGGCAAGCAATGAGCAGTTCTTC
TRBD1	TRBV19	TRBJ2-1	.	CASSIAPGQYNEQFF	TGTGCCAGTAGTATAGCCCCGGGACAGTACAATGAGCAGTTCTTC
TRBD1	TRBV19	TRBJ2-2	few	CASRPRTGGELFF	TGTGCCAGTAGACCTCGGACAGGGGGGGAGCTGTTTTTT
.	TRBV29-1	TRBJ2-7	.	CSVGTTSYEQYF	TGCAGCGTTGGGACGACCTCCTACGAGCAGTACTTC
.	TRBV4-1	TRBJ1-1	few	CASSQDRRGTEAFF	TGCGCCAGCAGCCAAGATCGCAGGGGCACTGAAGCTTTCTTT
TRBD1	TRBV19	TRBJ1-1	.	CASSQGGTEAFF	TGTGCCAGTTCCCAGGGGGGGACTGAAGCTTTCTTT
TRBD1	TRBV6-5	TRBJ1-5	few	CASWTGLNQPQHF	TGTGCCAGCTGGACAGGCCTAAATCAGCCCCAGCATTTT
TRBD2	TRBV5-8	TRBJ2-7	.	CASSLLAGVYEQYF	TGTGCCAGCAGCTTACTAGCGGGAGTCTACGAGCAGTACTTC
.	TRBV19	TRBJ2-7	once	CASHNQGGEQYF	TGTGCCAGCCACAACCAGGGGGGCGAGCAGTACTTC
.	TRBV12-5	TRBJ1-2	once	CASGGARHVPYYGYTF	TGTGCTAGCGGGGGGGCCCGGCATGTTCCCTACTATGGCTACACCTTC
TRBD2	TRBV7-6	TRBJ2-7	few	CASSLSRTSVRYEQYF	TGTGCCAGCAGCTTATCACGGACTAGCGTTCGATACGAGCAGTACTTC
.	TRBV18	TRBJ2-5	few	CASSPGETQYF	TGTGCCAGCTCACCCGGAGAGACCCAGTACTTC
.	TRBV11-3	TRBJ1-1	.	CASSLSGGYTEAFF	TGTGCCAGCAGCTTAAGCGGTGGATACACTGAAGCTTTCTTT
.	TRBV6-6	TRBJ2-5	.	CASSYRPGETQYF	TGTGCCAGCAGTTACAGGCCCGGAGAGACCCAGTACTTC
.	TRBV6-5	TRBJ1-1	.	CASSYTHRATEAFF	TGTGCCAGCAGTTACACCCACAGGGCCACTGAAGCTTTCTTT
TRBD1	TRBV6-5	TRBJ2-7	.	CASSKGQGAHEQYF	TGTGCCAGCAGTAAGGGACAGGGGGCGCACGAGCAGTACTTC
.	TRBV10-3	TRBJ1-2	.	CAISGQAQDYGYTF	TGTGCCATCAGTGGACAGGCCCAGGACTATGGCTACACCTTC
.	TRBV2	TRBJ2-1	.	CASSGRANNEQFF	TGTGCCAGCAGTGGCAGGGCGAACAATGAGCAGTTCTTC
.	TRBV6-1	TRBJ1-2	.	CASQRGNNYGYTF	TGTGCCAGCCAGAGAGGGAATAACTATGGCTACACCTTC